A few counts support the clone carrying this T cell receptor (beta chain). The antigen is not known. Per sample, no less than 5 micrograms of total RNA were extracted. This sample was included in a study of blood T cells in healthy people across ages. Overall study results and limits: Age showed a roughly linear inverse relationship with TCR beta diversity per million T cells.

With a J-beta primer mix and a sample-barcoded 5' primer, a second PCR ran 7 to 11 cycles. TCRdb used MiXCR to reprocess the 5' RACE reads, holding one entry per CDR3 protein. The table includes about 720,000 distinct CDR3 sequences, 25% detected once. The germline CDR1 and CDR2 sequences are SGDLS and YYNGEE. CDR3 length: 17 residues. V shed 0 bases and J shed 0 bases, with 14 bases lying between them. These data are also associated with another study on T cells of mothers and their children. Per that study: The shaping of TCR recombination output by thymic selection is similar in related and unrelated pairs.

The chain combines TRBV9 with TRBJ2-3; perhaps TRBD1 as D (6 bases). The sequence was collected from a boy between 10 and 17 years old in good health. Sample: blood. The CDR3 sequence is CASSVEGRTASTDTQYF. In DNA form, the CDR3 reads TGTGCCAGCAGCGTAGAGGGGCGGACAGCTAGCACAGATACGCAGTATTTT. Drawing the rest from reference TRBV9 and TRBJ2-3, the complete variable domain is DSGVTQTPKHLITATGQRVTLRCSPRSGDLSVYWYQQSLDQGLQFLIQYYNGEERAKGNILERFSAQQFPDLHSELNLSSLELGDSALYFCASSVEGRTASTDTQYFGPGTRLTVL.